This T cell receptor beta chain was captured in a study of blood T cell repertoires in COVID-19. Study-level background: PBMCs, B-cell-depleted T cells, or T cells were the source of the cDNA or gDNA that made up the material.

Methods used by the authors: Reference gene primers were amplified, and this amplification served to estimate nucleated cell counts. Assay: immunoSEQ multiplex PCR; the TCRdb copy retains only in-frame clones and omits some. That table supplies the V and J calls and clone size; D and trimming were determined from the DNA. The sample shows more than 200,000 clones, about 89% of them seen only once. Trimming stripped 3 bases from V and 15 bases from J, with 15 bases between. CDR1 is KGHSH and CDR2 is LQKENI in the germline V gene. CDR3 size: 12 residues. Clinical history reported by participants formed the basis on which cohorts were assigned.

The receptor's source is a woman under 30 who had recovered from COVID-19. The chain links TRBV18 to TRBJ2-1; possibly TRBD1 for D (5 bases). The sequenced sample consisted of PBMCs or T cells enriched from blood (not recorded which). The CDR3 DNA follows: TGTGCCAGCTCACCTGACAGCCCAATTCGGTTCTTC. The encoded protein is CASSPDSPIRFF. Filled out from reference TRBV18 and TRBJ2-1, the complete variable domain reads NAGVMQNPRHLVRRRGQEARLRCSPMKGHSHVYWYRQLPEEGLKFMVYLQKENIIDESGMPKERFSAEFPKEGPSILRIQQVVRGDSAAYFCASSPDSPIRFFGPGTRLTVL.